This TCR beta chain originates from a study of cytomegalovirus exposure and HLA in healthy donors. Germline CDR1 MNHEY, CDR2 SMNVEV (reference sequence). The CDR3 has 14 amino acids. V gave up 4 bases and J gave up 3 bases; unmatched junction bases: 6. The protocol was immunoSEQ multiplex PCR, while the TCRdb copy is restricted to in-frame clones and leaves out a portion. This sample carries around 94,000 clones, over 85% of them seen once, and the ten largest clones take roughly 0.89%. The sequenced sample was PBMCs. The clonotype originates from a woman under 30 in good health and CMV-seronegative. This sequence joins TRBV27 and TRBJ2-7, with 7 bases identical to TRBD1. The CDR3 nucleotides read TGTGCCAGCAGTTCGACAGGGTGGGTCTACGAGCAGTACTTC. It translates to CASSSTGWVYEQYF.